This entry lists 25 T cell receptor beta chains sequenced from one sample in a study of blood T cell repertoires in COVID-19. Produced via immunoSEQ multiplex PCR; TCRdb's table is partial and in-frame only. This sample carries 95,000 or so clones, roughly 89% of them seen once, and the ten largest clones take about 3.7%. The specimen sequenced was peripheral blood. The origin of the receptors is a woman aged 70-85 years with acute or convalescent COVID-19.

The V gene is TRBV5-1, the J gene TRBJ1-1, with a tentative D call TRBD1 (6 bases). Per the germline V gene, CDR1 is SGHRS and CDR2 is YFSETQ. The length of the CDR3 is 15 residues. V was trimmed by 4 bases and J by 4 bases, leaving 17 bases between them. The chain's CDR3 is CASSPLQGEATEAFF. The CDR3, as DNA: TGCGCCAGCAGCCCCCTACAGGGTGAGGCCACTGAAGCTTTCTTT.

J is TRBJ2-1 and V is TRBV24-1; D is undetermined. Germline values: CDR1 KGHDR, CDR2 SFDVKD. V shed 2 bases and J shed 9 bases, with 13 bases lying between them. The length of the CDR3 is 14 residues. In DNA form, the CDR3 reads TGTGCCACCAGTGATTATCGCGGTTCGGTTGAGCAGTTCTTC. The encoded protein is CATSDYRGSVEQFF.

This clone was observed once. The CDR3: CASSVARGLGDTQYF. CDR3 DNA sequence: TGCGCCAGCAGTGTGGCCAGGGGGCTAGGAGATACGCAGTATTTT. This chain joins TRBV10-1 and TRBJ2-3; the match to TRBD1 covers 8 bases. This CDR3 region has 15 residues. The V gene end was trimmed by 4 bases and the J gene end by 5 bases; junction bases not matched to a gene: 8. The germline CDR1 and CDR2 sequences are WNHNN and SYGVQD (reference sequence).

The chain couples TRBV5-1 to TRBJ2-1; no firm D call. The CDR3 totals 16 residues. The germline V gene encodes CDR1 SGHRS and CDR2 YFSETQ. V was clipped by 4 bases and J by 1 base, with 15 bases between them. In DNA form, the CDR3 reads TGCGCCAGCAGCCGCTCAAGCGTCGGGTCCTACAATGAGCAGTTCTTC. Protein product: CASSRSSVGSYNEQFF.

V is TRBV27 and J is TRBJ2-5; TRBD2 agrees at 12 bases. Germline CDR1 reads MNHEY; CDR2 reads SMNVEV (reference sequence). This CDR3 has 18 residues. V trimming: 5 bases; J trimming: 0 bases; junction bases outside the gene matches: 10. CDR3 amino acids: CASSQTSGGTSYQETQYF. CDR3 sequence (DNA): TGTGCCAGCAGTCAAACTAGCGGGGGGACCTCGTACCAAGAGACCCAGTACTTC.

The J gene is TRBJ2-7, the V gene TRBV6-5; 11 bases match TRBD1. J gave up 4 bases and V 5 bases, and 7 bases lay outside the gene matches. The CDR3 extends over 15 amino acids. Germline loops: CDR1 MNHEY, CDR2 SVGAGI. The CDR3 is CASSIPGTGGYEQYF. In DNA, the CDR3 is TGTGCCAGCAGTATCCCCGGGACAGGGGGATACGAGCAGTACTTC.

This clone has a single count. The rearrangement links TRBV5-1 to TRBJ2-3; D ambiguous. Germline V gene sequence: CDR1 SGHRS, CDR2 YFSETQ. The CDR3 consists of 14 residues. The ends were cut back, 5 bases at V and 2 bases at J, with 12 bases in the middle. CDR3 in DNA: TGCGCCAGCAGACCCACCTACTACACAGATACGCAGTATTTT. Its translation: CASRPTYYTDTQYF.

The chain has TRBV18 and TRBJ2-3, with TRBD1 identical over 7 bases. The CDR3 is 16 residues long. Germline V lookup: CDR1 KGHSH, CDR2 LQKENI. With V trimmed by 0 bases and J by 2 bases, 5 bases remained unmatched. The CDR3 DNA reads TGTGCCAGCTCACCACCGGGGACAGCTAACACAGATACGCAGTATTTT. Protein: CASSPPGTANTDTQYF. Drawing the rest from reference TRBV18 and TRBJ2-3, the complete variable domain is NAGVMQNPRHLVRRRGQEARLRCSPMKGHSHVYWYRQLPEEGLKFMVYLQKENIIDESGMPKERFSAEFPKEGPSILRIQQVVRGDSAAYFCASSPPGTANTDTQYFGPGTRLTVL.

The chain couples TRBV5-1 to TRBJ2-3, with a weak D call TRBD1 (6 bases). V gave up 4 bases and J gave up 7 bases, with 13 bases separating them. The V gene's germline CDR1 is SGHRS and CDR2 YFSETQ. The CDR3 has 13 amino acids. The CDR3 sequence: CASSASTGYTQYF. The CDR3 DNA sequence: TGCGCCAGCAGCGCCTCGACAGGATATACGCAGTATTTT.

The rearrangement uses TRBV12-3 or TRBV12-4 and TRBJ1-2; TRBD1 is a possible D gene (6 bases). Trimming shortened V by 6 bases and J by 6 bases, and 8 bases separated the two germline ends. The CDR3 consists of 11 residues. CDR3 nucleotides: TGTGCCAGCAGAGGGGGGGATGGCTACACCTTC. Its protein is CASRGGDGYTF.

The chain uses TRBV18 and TRBJ1-1; D gene ambiguous. There are 14 residues in the CDR3. The V and J ends lost 3 bases and 6 bases respectively, with 14 bases between them. Germline CDR1 is KGHSH and CDR2 is LQKENI. The CDR3 DNA reads as TGTGCCAGCTCACCGCCATCGGGGAGCCCTGAAGCTTTCTTT. Translated: CASSPPSGSPEAFF. Combining the CDR3 with reference TRBV18 and TRBJ1-1 gives the whole variable domain NAGVMQNPRHLVRRRGQEARLRCSPMKGHSHVYWYRQLPEEGLKFMVYLQKENIIDESGMPKERFSAEFPKEGPSILRIQQVVRGDSAAYFCASSPPSGSPEAFFGQGTRLTVV.

The chain uses TRBV19 and TRBJ1-2, with 9 bases matching TRBD1. From germline, CDR1 is LNHDA and CDR2 SQIVND (reference sequence). V gave up 6 bases and J gave up 4 bases; unmatched junction bases: 9. CDR3 length equals 15 residues. CDR3 protein: CASSLGQGEIYGYTF. Here the CDR3 DNA reads TGTGCCAGTAGCCTGGGACAGGGAGAAATCTATGGCTACACCTTC.

This clone has only one observation. J is TRBJ1-2 and V is TRBV5-6, with D maybe TRBD1 (6 bases). In germline, CDR1 is SGHDT, CDR2 YYEEEE. Deletions cut 2 bases from V and 4 bases from J, with 12 bases between. This CDR3 is built from 14 residues. The chain's CDR3 is CASSLGGAGYGYTF. As DNA, the CDR3 is TGTGCCAGCAGCTTAGGGGGGGCTGGCTATGGCTACACCTTC.

The J gene is TRBJ2-1, the V gene TRBV28; 8 positions match TRBD2. The germline gives CDR1 MDHEN, CDR2 SYDVKM. After removal of 5 bases from V and 0 bases from J, the junction contained 3 bases not matched to a gene. The CDR3 is 15 amino acids. CDR3 nucleotides: TGTGCCAGCAGTCAGCTAGCGGGCTCCTACAATGAGCAGTTCTTC. It yields the protein CASSQLAGSYNEQFF.

The rearrangement joins TRBV19 to TRBJ1-5; a possible D gene is TRBD1 (5 bases). Germline CDR1 and CDR2: LNHDA and SQIVND (reference sequence). The V gene lost 0 bases and the J gene lost 0 bases, with 15 bases spanning the gap. The CDR3 runs 18 residues. CDR3 protein: CASSIDQRKGASNQPQHF. The CDR3 DNA sequence: TGTGCCAGTAGTATAGATCAGAGGAAAGGGGCTAGCAATCAGCCCCAGCATTTT.

The chain uses TRBV9 and TRBJ2-7; 7 bases map to TRBD1. The CDR3 totals 12 residues. Trimming cost V 3 bases and J 6 bases; bases outside gene matches: 3. Germline assignment: CDR1 SGDLS and CDR2 YYNGEE. In DNA form, the CDR3 reads TGTGCCAGCAGCGCTGGGACAGCCGAGCAGTACTTC. Translation gives CASSAGTAEQYF.

The V gene is TRBV3-1 (or the pseudogene TRBV3-2), the J gene TRBJ2-4, with D unresolved. The CDR3 runs to 14 residues. Germline V gene lookup returns CDR1 LGHDT and CDR2 YNNKEL (reference sequence). The V and J ends lost 4 bases and 4 bases respectively, with 11 bases between them. The CDR3 region has the DNA TGTGCCAGCAGCCCGAACATCGGGAAAAACATTCAGTACTTC. Its translation: CASSPNIGKNIQYF.

This rearrangement joins TRBV9 to TRBJ1-4; possible D gene TRBD1, 5 bases. This CDR3 spans 15 amino acids. The germline gives CDR1 SGDLS, CDR2 YYNGEE. Between the trimmed V and J ends, which lost 4 bases and 6 bases, there was a span of 16 bases. CDR3 region: CASSLSVGAHEKLFF. In DNA form, the CDR3 reads TGTGCCAGCAGCCTTAGTGTAGGGGCTCATGAAAAACTGTTTTTT.

The chain recombines TRBV7-9 with TRBJ2-3; D gene uncertain. Trimming cost V 4 bases and J 2 bases, with 10 bases left between them. CDR1 is SEHNR, CDR2 FQNEAQ, per germline (reference sequence). The CDR3 spans 14 residues. This CDR3 is CASSSWADTDTQYF. The CDR3, as DNA: TGTGCCAGCAGCTCTTGGGCAGACACAGATACGCAGTATTTT.

V usage is TRBV28 and J usage is TRBJ2-6; D ambiguous. There are 15 residues in the CDR3. Looked up from germline, CDR1 is MDHEN and CDR2 is SYDVKM. Trimming took 8 bases from V and 0 from J, leaving 11 bases between them. CDR3 nucleotides: TGTGCCAGCTATGCCTCAGGCTCTGGGGCCAACGTCCTGACTTTC. Amino acid sequence: CASYASGSGANVLTF.

This rearrangement joins TRBV6-6 to TRBJ2-2; 7 nucleotides align to TRBD2. The V gene end was trimmed by 10 bases and the J gene end by 1 base; junction bases not matched to a gene: 6. Germline CDR1 MNHNY, CDR2 SVGAGI (reference sequence). CDR3 length equals 14 residues. The CDR3 here is CATRLALNTGELFF. CDR3 nucleotide sequence: TGTGCCACCCGACTAGCTCTGAACACCGGGGAGCTGTTTTTT.

The table lists this clone with a few counts. The chain couples TRBV1 to TRBJ2-7; the DNA was not used to check the table's D call, TRBD2. TRBV1 is classified as a pseudogene. This CDR3 spans 15 amino acids. The CDR3 is CTSSLKPGLAYEQYF. In DNA form, the CDR3 reads TGCACCAGCAGCCTAAAACCGGGACTAGCCTACGAGCAGTACTTC.

V and J are TRBV3-1 (or the pseudogene TRBV3-2) and TRBJ2-7; weak D call: TRBD2 (6 bases). The V gene lost 2 bases and the J gene lost 4 bases, with 15 bases spanning the gap. This CDR3 is 15 amino acids long. Germline assignment: CDR1 LGHDT and CDR2 YNNKEL (reference sequence). In DNA, the CDR3 is TGTGCCAGCAGCCAAATAGGCCTAGCGAGGTACGAGCAGTACTTC. Translated, it gives CASSQIGLARYEQYF.

The V and J genes are TRBV6-4 and TRBJ1-6, with 9 bases matching TRBD1. V was pared by 3 bases and J by 10 bases, with 7 bases of the junction left unmatched. The CDR3 length is 15 residues. Germline values: CDR1 MRHNA, CDR2 SNTAGT. The CDR3 DNA reads as TGTGCCAGCAGTGAGACCGGGACAGGGTTCTCACCCCTCCACTTT. It is translated as CASSETGTGFSPLHF.

This chain uses TRBV29-1 with TRBJ2-1, with TRBD2 matching over 12 bases. The CDR3 loop spans 14 amino acids. V was clipped by 5 bases and J by 9 bases; unmatched bases: 8. Germline V gene data show CDR1 as SQVTM and CDR2 as ANQGSEA. In DNA form, the CDR3 reads TGCAGCGTTCTAGCGGGGGGGAGGGAGGCTGAGCAGTTCTTC. It encodes CSVLAGGREAEQFF.